Listed below are T cell receptor beta chains from one sample, sequenced in a study of cytotoxic CD8 clonotypes in ibrutinib-treated CLL. Profiling relied on immunoSEQ multiplex PCR, and the TCRdb table lists in-frame clones only, not all of them. The sample consists of some 130,000 clones, 80% to 90% of them appearing once. This material consisted of PBMCs, taken after 24 months of ibrutinib treatment. These receptors were collected from a human donor with chronic lymphocytic leukemia. CDR3s include the opening cysteine and the closing phenylalanine or tryptophan. Fields, in order: V gene, J gene, clone size, CDR3 length, D gene, CDR3 DNA, CDR3 protein. D genes are given only for firm matches. Where a row states a size, it is once, few, many or the class of an expanded clone; other rows omit it.

TRBV5-6,TRBJ2-7,few,12,.,TGTGCCAGCAGCTTGGCAGGGTTCGAGCAGTACTTC,CASSLAGFEQYF
TRBV27,TRBJ1-6,.,13,.,TGTGCCAGCAGTTTATTAAGGGGCTGGCCCCTCCACTTT,CASSLLRGWPLHF
TRBV6-5,TRBJ1-1,.,14,.,TGTGCCAGCAGTGTCCCTGGGGGGAGCACTGAAGCTTTCTTT,CASSVPGGSTEAFF
TRBV27,TRBJ2-7,.,14,.,TGTGCCAGTTGGGGGAGCATCCAAGGCTACGAGCAGTACTTC,CASWGSIQGYEQYF
TRBV9,TRBJ1-3,once,13,.,TGTGCCAGCGGCAGAGACAACGGAAACACCATATATTTT,CASGRDNGNTIYF
TRBV27,TRBJ1-2,.,15,TRBD1,TGTGCCAGCAGTTCCCGGGACAGGGGGCTCGGTGGCTACACCTTC,CASSSRDRGLGGYTF
TRBV6-5,TRBJ1-4,.,13,.,TGTGCCAGCAGTCGCGGGGCGCTTGAAAAACTGTTTTTT,CASSRGALEKLFF
TRBV27,TRBJ2-7,.,16,TRBD1,TGTGCCAGCAGCACGGACAGGGGGGGGAAGGGCTACGAGCAGTACTTC,CASSTDRGGKGYEQYF
TRBV28,TRBJ2-3,.,15,.,TGTGCCAGCTACCCCCAGGGGTCCCTCACAGATACGCAGTATTTT,CASYPQGSLTDTQYF
TRBV9,TRBJ1-4,.,15,.,TGTGCCAGCTCACGGGGCGGCGTACCTAATGAAAAACTGTTTTTT,CASSRGGVPNEKLFF
TRBV29-1,TRBJ2-2,.,13,TRBD1,TGCAGCGTAGACAGGGGGAACACCGGGGAGCTGTTTTTT,CSVDRGNTGELFF
TRBV5-5,TRBJ1-5,few,18,TRBD1,TGTGCCAGCAGTGCGGGACAGGGCTATGAGGTGGGCAATCAGCCCCAGCATTTT,CASSAGQGYEVGNQPQHF
TRBV4-2,TRBJ2-1,.,16,.,TGTGCCAGCAGCCAAGGTCCCGGGCAATCCTACAATGAGCAGTTCTTC,CASSQGPGQSYNEQFF
TRBV18,TRBJ1-1,.,15,.,TGTGCCAGCTCACCCGGTTGGGGGGGAAACACTGAAGCTTTCTTT,CASSPGWGGNTEAFF
TRBV7-8,TRBJ2-7,.,14,.,TGTGCCAGCAGTTTCACTCGGAGCTCCTACGAGCAGTACTTC,CASSFTRSSYEQYF
TRBV7-2,TRBJ1-6,.,16,.,TGTGCCAGCAGCTTAGTAGGGGCAGGGAGGAATTCACCCCTCCACTTT,CASSLVGAGRNSPLHF
TRBV10-3,TRBJ1-5,.,14,.,TGTGCCATCAGTGAGGGCAGGAGCAATCAGCCCCAGCATTTT,CAISEGRSNQPQHF
TRBV15,TRBJ2-1,.,15,.,TGTGCCACCAGCAGCGGGCCCGGCTCTTACAATGAGCAGTTCTTC,CATSSGPGSYNEQFF
TRBV30,TRBJ1-1,few,12,.,TGTGCCTGGAGGGAACAGCCTGAGGAAGCTTTCTTT,CAWREQPEEAFF
TRBV27,TRBJ2-3,.,15,TRBD2,TGTGCCAGCAGTATCACTAGCGGGAGCACAGATACGCAGTATTTT,CASSITSGSTDTQYF
TRBV20-1,TRBJ2-7,.,11,TRBD2,TGCAGTGCGGGGCGGGAGTCCGAGCAGTACTTC,CSAGRESEQYF
TRBV7-2,TRBJ2-7,.,12,.,TGTGCCAGCAGCGAGAGCTCCTACGAGCAGTACTTC,CASSESSYEQYF
TRBV6-6,TRBJ2-7,.,15,TRBD1,TGTGCCAGCAGTTACTCGGGACAGGGCTCCTACGAGCAGTACTTC,CASSYSGQGSYEQYF
TRBV19,TRBJ1-2,.,14,TRBD1,TGTGCCAGTAGTACGGGACAGGGAAACTATGGCTACACCTTC,CASSTGQGNYGYTF
TRBV5-1,TRBJ2-2,few,16,TRBD2,TGCGCCAGCAGCGCCAGGACTAGCGGGGAGTCCGGGGAGCTGTTTTTT,CASSARTSGESGELFF
TRBV4-3,TRBJ1-1,.,15,.,TGCGCCAGCAGCCAAGTGCTAGATACGAACACTGAAGCTTTCTTT,CASSQVLDTNTEAFF
TRBV5-1,TRBJ1-1,.,15,TRBD1,TGCGCCAGCAGCTTGGAAAGGGGGCGGAACACTGAAGCTTTCTTT,CASSLERGRNTEAFF
TRBV28,TRBJ1-5,.,12,.,TGTGCCAGCAGTTTAAACAGACAGCCCCAGCATTTT,CASSLNRQPQHF
TRBV9,TRBJ1-2,.,14,TRBD1,TGTGCCAGCAGCGCCACAGGGGTCCTTGCGGGCTACACCTTC,CASSATGVLAGYTF
TRBV4-2,TRBJ2-7,once,16,.,TGTGCCAGCAGCCAAGATCGCAGGGGATTTTGGTCGGAGCAGTACTTC,CASSQDRRGFWSEQYF
TRBV29-1,TRBJ2-3,.,16,TRBD2,TGCAGCGTTATGACTAGCGGGACCGCTCCCACAGATACGCAGTATTTT,CSVMTSGTAPTDTQYF